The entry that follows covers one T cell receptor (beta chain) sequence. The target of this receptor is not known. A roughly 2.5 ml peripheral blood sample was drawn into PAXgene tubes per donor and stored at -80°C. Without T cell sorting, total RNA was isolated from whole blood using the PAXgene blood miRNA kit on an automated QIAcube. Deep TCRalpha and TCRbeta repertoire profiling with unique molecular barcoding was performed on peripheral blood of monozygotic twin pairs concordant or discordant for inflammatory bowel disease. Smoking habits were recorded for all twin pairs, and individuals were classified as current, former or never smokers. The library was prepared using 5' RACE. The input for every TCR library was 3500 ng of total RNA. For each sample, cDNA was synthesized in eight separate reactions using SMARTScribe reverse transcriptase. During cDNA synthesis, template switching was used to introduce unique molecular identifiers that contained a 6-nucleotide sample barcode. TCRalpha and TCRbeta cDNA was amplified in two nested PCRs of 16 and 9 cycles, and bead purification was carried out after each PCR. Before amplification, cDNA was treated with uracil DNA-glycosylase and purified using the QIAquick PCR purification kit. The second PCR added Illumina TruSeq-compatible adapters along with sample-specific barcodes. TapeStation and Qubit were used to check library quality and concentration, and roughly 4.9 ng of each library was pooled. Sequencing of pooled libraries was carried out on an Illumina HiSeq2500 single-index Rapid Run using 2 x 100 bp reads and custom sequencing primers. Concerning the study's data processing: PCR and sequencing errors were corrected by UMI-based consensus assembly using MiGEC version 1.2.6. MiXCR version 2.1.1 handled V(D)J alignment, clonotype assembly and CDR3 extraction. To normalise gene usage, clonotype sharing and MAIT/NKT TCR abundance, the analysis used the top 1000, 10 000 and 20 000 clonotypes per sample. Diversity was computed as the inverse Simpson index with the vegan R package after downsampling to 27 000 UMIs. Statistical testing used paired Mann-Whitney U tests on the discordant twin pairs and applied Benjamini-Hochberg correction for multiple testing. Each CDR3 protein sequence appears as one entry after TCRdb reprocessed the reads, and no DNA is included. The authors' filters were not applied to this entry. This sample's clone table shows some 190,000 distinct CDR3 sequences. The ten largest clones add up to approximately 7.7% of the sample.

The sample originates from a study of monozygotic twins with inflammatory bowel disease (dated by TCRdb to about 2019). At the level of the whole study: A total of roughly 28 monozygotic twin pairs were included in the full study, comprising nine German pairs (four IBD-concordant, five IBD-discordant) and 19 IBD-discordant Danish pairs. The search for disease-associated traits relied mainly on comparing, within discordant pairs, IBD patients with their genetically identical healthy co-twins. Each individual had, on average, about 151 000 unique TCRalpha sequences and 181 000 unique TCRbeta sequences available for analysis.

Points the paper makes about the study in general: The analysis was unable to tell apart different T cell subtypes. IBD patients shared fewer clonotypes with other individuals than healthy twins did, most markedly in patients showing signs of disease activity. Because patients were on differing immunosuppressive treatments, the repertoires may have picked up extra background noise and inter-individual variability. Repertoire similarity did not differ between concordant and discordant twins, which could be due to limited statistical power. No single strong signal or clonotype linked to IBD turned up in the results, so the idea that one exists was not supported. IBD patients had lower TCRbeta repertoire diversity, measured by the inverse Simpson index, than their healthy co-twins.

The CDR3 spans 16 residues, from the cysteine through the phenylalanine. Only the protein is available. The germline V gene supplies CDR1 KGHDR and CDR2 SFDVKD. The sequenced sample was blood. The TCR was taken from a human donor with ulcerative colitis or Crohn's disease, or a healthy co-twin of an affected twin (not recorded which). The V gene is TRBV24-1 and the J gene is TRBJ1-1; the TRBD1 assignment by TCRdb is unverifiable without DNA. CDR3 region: CATSDNGGQTNTEAFF.